This is a list of T cell receptor beta chains from one sample in a study of shared clonotypes between healthy human individuals. The data were produced by immunoSEQ multiplex PCR, yet TCRdb's version contains in-frame clones alone and is incomplete. This table has roughly 1,800,000 clones, around 96% appearing once. Sample: naive CD8+ T cells sorted from blood. The source of these receptors is a man between 18 and 35 years old in good health. Both conserved end residues are part of each CDR3. The D gene is left open where the match is weak. Rows give clone size only sometimes, using once, few, many, or a class for an expanded clone.

16 | once | NA | TRBJ1-2 | TRBV13 | TGTGCCAGCAGCCCCCGGCGGGGCAGTACTAACTATGGCTACACCTTC | CASSPRRGSTNYGYTF
13 | NA | NA | TRBJ2-7 | TRBV5-1 | TGCGCCAGCAGCTTGAGCGGCGGGTACGAGCAGTACTTC | CASSLSGGYEQYF
14 | NA | NA | TRBJ2-7 | TRBV19 | TGTGCCAGTAGTATCCGGCAAGCCCCCTACGAGCAGTACTTC | CASSIRQAPYEQYF
15 | NA | NA | TRBJ2-7 | TRBV14 | TGTGCCAGCAGCCTCTTCGGGGGCAGAGCTGGCGAGCAGTACTTC | CASSLFGGRAGEQYF
15 | NA | TRBD2 | TRBJ2-7 | TRBV4-3 | TGCGCCAGCAGCCAAGATTGGGGGGGGTCCTACGAGCAGTACTTC | CASSQDWGGSYEQYF
13 | NA | NA | TRBJ2-2 | TRBV27 | TGTGCCAGCAGTGCGACAGTCACCGGGGAGCTGTTTTTT | CASSATVTGELFF
20 | NA | TRBD1 | TRBJ1-4 | TRBV6-4 | TGTGCCAGCAGTGACTCGAGGGGACAGGGAAAGAGCCCAACTAATGAAAAACTGTTTTTT | CASSDSRGQGKSPTNEKLFF
15 | once | NA | TRBJ2-2 | TRBV27 | TGTGCCAGCAGTTTAGTTCAGGGGTGGGCCGGGGAGCTGTTTTTT | CASSLVQGWAGELFF
14 | NA | TRBD2 | TRBJ2-7 | TRBV27 | TGTGCCAGCAGTCTCCGGGGGGAAAAGTACGAGCAGTACTTC | CASSLRGEKYEQYF
14 | NA | NA | TRBJ1-1 | TRBV5-6 | TGTGCCAGCAGTCAAGAGGGCGAGAACACTGAAGCTTTCTTT | CASSQEGENTEAFF
13 | once | NA | TRBJ2-1 | TRBV6-5 | TGTGCCAGCAGTTACTCGAATGGTCTGGCGCAGTTCTTC | CASSYSNGLAQFF